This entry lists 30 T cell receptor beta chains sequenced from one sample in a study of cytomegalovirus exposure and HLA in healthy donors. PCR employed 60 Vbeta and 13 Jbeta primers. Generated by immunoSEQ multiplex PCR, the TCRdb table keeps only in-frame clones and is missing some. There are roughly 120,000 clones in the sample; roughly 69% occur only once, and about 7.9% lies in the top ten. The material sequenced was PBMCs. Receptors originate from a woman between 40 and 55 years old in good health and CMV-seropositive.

The CDR3 is CASSPARGYQPQHF. In DNA form, the CDR3 reads TGTGCCAGTAGTCCAGCCAGGGGCTATCAGCCCCAGCATTTT. The chain employs TRBV19 and TRBJ1-5; the D gene is possibly TRBD1 (6 bases). This CDR3 region has 14 residues. The germline gives CDR1 LNHDA, CDR2 SQIVND (reference sequence). Between the trimmed V and J ends, which lost 5 bases and 5 bases, there was a span of 13 bases. The full variable domain, its missing parts supplied by reference TRBV19 and TRBJ1-5, is DGGITQSPKYLFRKEGQNVTLSCEQNLNHDAMYWYRQDPGQGLRLIYYSQIVNDFQKGDIAEGYSVSREKKESFPLTVTSAQKNPTAFYLCASSPARGYQPQHFGDGTRLSIL.

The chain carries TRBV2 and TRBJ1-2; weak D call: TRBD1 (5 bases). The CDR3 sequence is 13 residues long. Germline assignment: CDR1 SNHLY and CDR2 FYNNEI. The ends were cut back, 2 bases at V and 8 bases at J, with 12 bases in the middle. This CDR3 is CASSERGGAGYTF. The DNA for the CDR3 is TGTGCCAGCAGTGAAAGAGGAGGGGCGGGCTACACCTTC.

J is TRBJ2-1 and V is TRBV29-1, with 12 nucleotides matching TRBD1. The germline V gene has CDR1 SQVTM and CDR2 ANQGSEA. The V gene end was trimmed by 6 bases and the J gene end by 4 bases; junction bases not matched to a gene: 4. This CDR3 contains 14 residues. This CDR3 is CSVLGQGAYNEQFF. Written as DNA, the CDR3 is TGCAGCGTCCTGGGACAGGGGGCGTACAATGAGCAGTTCTTC.

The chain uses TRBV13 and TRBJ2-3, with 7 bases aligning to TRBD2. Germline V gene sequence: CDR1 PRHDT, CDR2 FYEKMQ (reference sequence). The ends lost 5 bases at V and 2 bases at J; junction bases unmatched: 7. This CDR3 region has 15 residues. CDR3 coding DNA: TGTGCCAGCAGCCCTAGCGGTCGGGACACAGATACGCAGTATTTT. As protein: CASSPSGRDTDTQYF.

The CDR3 DNA follows: TGTGCCAGCAGCTTAGTCGTCCGGGACTACGAGCAGTACTTC. Its translation is CASSLVVRDYEQYF. The chain carries TRBV7-8 and TRBJ2-7, with D perhaps matching TRBD2 (5 bases). The germline V gene has CDR1 SGHVS and CDR2 FQNEAQ. The CDR3 runs 14 residues. V lost 1 base and J 3 bases, leaving 10 bases between the germline ends.

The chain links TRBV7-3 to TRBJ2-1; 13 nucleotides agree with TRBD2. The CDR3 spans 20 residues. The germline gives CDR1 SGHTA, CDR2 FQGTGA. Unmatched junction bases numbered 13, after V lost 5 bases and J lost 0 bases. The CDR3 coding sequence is TGTGCCAGCAGCCTCCTGACTAGCGGGGGGCTCCTCAGCTCCTACAATGAGCAGTTCTTC. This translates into CASSLLTSGGLLSSYNEQFF.

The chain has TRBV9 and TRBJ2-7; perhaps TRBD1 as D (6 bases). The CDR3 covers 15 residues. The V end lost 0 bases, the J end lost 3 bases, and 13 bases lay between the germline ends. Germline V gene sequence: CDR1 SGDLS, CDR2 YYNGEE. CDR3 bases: TGTGCCAGCAGCGTAGCTGGGACACTGTTCTACGAGCAGTACTTC. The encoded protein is CASSVAGTLFYEQYF.

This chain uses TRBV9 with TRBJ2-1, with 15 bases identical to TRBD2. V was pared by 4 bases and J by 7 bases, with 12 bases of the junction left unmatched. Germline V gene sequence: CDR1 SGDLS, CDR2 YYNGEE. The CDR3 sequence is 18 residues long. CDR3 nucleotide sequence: TGTGCCAGCAGCCCCGGAAGGACTAGCGGGGGGGCGGAAAATGAGCAGTTCTTC. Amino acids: CASSPGRTSGGAENEQFF.

The CDR3 is CASSPDRVSYEQYF. In nucleotides, the CDR3 is TGTGCCAGCTCACCGGACAGGGTCTCCTACGAGCAGTACTTC. The J gene is TRBJ2-7, the V gene TRBV18; TRBD1 matches 8 bases. This CDR3 contains 14 residues. Germline loops: CDR1 KGHSH, CDR2 LQKENI. V trimming: 3 bases; J trimming: 0 bases; junction bases outside the gene matches: 1.

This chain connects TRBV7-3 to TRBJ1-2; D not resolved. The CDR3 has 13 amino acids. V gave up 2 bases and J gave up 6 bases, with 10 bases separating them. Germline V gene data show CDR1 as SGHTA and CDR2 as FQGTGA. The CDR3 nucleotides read TGTGCCAGCAGCTTAGTTGCGGGAAATGGCTACACCTTC. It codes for CASSLVAGNGYTF.

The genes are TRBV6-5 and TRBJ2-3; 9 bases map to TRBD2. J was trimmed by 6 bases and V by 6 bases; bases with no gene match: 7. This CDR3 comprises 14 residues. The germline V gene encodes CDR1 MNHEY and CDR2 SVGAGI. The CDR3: CASRRSGGEDTQYF. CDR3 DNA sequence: TGTGCCAGCAGACGTAGCGGGGGTGAGGATACGCAGTATTTT.

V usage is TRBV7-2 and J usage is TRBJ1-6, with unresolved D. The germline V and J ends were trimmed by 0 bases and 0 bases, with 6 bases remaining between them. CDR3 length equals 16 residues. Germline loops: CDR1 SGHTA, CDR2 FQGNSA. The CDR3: CASSLAESSYNSPLHF. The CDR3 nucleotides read TGTGCCAGCAGCTTAGCCGAGAGCTCCTATAATTCACCCCTCCACTTT.

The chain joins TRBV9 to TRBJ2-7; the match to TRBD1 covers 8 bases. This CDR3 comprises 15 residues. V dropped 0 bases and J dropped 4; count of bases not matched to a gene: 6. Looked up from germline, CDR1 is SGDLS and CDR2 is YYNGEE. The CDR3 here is CASSVGQGIGYEQYF. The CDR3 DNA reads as TGTGCCAGCAGCGTAGGACAGGGGATTGGATACGAGCAGTACTTC.

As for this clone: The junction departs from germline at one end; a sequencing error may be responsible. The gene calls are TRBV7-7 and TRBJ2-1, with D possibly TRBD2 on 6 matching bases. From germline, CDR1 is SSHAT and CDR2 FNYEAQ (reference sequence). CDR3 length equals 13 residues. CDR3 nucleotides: TGTGCTAGCAGCTTGTTCCTAGCGCATGAGCAGTTCTTC. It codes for CASSLFLAHEQFF.

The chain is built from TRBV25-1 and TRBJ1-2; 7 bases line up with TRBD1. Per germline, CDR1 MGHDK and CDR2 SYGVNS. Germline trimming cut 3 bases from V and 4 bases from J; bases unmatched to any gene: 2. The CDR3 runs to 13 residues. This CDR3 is CASSDGTAYGYTF. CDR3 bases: TGTGCCAGCAGTGATGGGACAGCCTATGGCTACACCTTC.

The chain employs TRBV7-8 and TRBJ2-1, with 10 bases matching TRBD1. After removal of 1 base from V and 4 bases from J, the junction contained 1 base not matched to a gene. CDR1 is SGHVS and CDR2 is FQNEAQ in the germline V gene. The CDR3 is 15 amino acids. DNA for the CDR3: TGTGCCAGCAGCTTAGTGGGACAGGGGTACAATGAGCAGTTCTTC. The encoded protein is CASSLVGQGYNEQFF.

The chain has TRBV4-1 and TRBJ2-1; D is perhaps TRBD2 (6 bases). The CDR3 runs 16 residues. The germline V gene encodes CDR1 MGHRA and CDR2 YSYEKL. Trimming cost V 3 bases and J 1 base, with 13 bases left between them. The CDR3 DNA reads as TGCGCCAGCAGCCACTTAGCGGACCAATCCTACAATGAGCAGTTCTTC. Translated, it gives CASSHLADQSYNEQFF.

CDR3 sequence (DNA): TGCAGCGTACGACAGGGAGGCGGAATAGAGACCCAGTACTTC. Residues: CSVRQGGGIETQYF. The rearrangement joins TRBV29-1 to TRBJ2-5, with D perhaps TRBD1 (7 bases). This CDR3 region has 14 residues. Trimming took off 6 bases at V and 4 bases at J, with 18 bases between the two ends. Germline values: CDR1 SQVTM, CDR2 ANQGSEA.

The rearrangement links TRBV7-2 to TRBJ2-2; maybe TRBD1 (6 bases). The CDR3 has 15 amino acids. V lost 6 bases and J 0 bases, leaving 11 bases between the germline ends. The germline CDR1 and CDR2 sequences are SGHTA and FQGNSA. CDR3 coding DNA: TGTGCCAGCAGAACTAGACAGGCGAACACCGGGGAGCTGTTTTTT. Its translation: CASRTRQANTGELFF.

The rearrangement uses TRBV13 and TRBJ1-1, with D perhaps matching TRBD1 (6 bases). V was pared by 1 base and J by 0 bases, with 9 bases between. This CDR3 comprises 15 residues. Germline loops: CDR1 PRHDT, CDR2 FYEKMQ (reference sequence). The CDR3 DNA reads TGTGCCAGCAGCTTAGTTGGGGGCATGAACACTGAAGCTTTCTTT. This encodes CASSLVGGMNTEAFF.

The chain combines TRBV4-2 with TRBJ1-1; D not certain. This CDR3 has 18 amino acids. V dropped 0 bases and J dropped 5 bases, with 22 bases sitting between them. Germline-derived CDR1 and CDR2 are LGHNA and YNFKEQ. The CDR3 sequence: CASSQDPASRLTSTEAFF. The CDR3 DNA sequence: TGTGCCAGCAGCCAAGATCCAGCTTCCCGACTGACTTCGACTGAAGCTTTCTTT.

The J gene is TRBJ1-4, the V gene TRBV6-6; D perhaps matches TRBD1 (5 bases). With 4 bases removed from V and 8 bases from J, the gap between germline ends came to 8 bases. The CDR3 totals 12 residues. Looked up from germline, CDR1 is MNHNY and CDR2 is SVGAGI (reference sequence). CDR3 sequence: CASSSRQEKLFF. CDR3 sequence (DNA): TGTGCCAGCAGTTCCAGACAGGAAAAACTGTTTTTT.

CDR3 DNA sequence: TGTGCCAGCAGTTACTCAGGGGGGGTCGGACAGCCCCAGCATTTT. Translating it yields CASSYSGGVGQPQHF. The J gene is TRBJ1-5, the V gene TRBV6-5, with TRBD1 as a possible D gene (6 bases). The V and J ends lost 0 bases and 7 bases respectively, with 13 bases between them. Looked up from germline, CDR1 is MNHEY and CDR2 is SVGAGI. The CDR3 length is 15 residues.

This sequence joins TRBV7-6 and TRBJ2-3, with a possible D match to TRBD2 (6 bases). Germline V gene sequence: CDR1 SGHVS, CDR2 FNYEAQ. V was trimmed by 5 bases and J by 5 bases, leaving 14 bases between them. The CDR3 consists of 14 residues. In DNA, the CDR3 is TGTGCCAGCAGCAAGACTAGTGCAGGAGATACGCAGTATTTT. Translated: CASSKTSAGDTQYF.

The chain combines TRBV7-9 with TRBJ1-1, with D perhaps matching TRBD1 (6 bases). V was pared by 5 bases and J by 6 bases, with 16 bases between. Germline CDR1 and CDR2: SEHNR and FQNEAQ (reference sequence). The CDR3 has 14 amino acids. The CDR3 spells CASSRPEGGPEAFF. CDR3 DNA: TGTGCCAGCAGCCGACCCGAAGGGGGTCCTGAAGCTTTCTTT.

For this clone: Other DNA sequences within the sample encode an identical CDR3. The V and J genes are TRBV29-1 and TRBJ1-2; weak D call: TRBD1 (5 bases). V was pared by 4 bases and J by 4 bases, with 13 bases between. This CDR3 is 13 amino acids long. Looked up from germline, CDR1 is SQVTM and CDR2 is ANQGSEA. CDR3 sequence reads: CSVVGGRGYGYTF. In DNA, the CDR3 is TGCAGCGTTGTTGGAGGGAGGGGCTATGGCTACACCTTC.

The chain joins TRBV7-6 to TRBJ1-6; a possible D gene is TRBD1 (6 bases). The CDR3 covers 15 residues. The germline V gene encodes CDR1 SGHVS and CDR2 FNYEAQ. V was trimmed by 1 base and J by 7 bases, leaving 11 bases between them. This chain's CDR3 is CASSLVGQPNSPLHF. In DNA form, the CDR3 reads TGTGCCAGCAGCTTAGTTGGACAGCCAAATTCACCCCTCCACTTT.

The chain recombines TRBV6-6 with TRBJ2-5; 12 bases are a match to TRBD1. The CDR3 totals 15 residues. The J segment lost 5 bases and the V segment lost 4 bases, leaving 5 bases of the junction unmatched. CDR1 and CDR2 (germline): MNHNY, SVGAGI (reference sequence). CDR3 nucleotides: TGTGCCAGCAGTTGGGGGACAGGGGGCGCGGAGACCCAGTACTTC. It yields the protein CASSWGTGGAETQYF.

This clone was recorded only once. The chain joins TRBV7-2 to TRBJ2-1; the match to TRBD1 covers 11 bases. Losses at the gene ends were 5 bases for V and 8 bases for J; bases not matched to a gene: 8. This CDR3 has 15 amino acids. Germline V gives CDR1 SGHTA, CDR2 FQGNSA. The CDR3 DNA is TGTGCCAGCAGCCCCCGGGACAGGGGGACCGATGAGCAGTTCTTC. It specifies CASSPRDRGTDEQFF.

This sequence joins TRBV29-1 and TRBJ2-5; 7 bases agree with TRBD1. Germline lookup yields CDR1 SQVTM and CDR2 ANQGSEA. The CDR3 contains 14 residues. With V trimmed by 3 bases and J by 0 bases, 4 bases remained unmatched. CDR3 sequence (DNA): TGCAGCGTTGAGAGGACAGGCCACCAAGAGACCCAGTACTTC. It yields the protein CSVERTGHQETQYF.